The clone carrying this T cell receptor (beta chain) came up a few times. This sample was included in a study of molecular identifiers for immune sequencing clone quantification. Unmatched junction bases numbered 5, after V lost 4 bases and J lost 3 bases. Germline assignment: CDR1 MDHEN and CDR2 SYDVKM. CDR3 length: 15 residues. The authors built bulk TCR libraries by previously described methods with listed TCR primers. TCRdb called the PCR reads again in MiXCR, with one record for every CDR3 protein. This sample yields around 470,000 distinct CDR3 sequences, of which 20% to 25% are seen a single time; 0.65% to 0.95% belongs to the top ten. Naive CD8 T cells were picked out by sorting for CD8+CD4-CCR7+CD45RA+.

The specimen was naive CD8+ T cells from blood, with Jurkat cell RNA spiked in. Sample subset: FACS-sorted CD8+CD4-CCR7+CD45RA+ naive T cells. The receptor was isolated from a human donor in good health. Some libraries in this study had Jurkat cell RNA spiked in. J is TRBJ1-5 and V is TRBV28; 8 bases line up with TRBD1. CDR3 residues: CASSSYRGFNQPQHF. CDR3 sequence (DNA): TGTGCCAGCAGTTCCTACAGGGGGTTCAATCAGCCCCAGCATTTT.